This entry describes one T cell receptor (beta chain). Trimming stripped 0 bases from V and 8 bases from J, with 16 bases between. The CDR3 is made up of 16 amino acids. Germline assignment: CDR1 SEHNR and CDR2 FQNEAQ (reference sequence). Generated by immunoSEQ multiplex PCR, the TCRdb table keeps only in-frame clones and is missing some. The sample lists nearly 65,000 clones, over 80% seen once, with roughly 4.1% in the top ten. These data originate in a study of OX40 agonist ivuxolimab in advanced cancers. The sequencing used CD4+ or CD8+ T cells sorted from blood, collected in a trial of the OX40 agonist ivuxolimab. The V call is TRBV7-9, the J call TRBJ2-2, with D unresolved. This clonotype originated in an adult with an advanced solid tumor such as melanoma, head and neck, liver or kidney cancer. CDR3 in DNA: TGTGCCAGCAGCTTAGCGCTGTCGAAAAAGCTGGGGGAGCTGTTTTTT. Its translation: CASSLALSKKLGELFF.